This T cell receptor (beta chain) was identified in a study of blood T cells in healthy people across ages. V shed 3 bases and J shed 8 bases, with 13 bases lying between them. The CDR3 contains 13 residues. In germline, CDR1 is MNHEY, CDR2 SMNVEV (reference sequence). The authors ran a second PCR of about 6 to 12 cycles using a sample-barcoded 5' primer and a J-beta primer mix. Via MiXCR, TCRdb re-called the 5' RACE reads, giving one row per CDR3 protein. The table records roughly 1.6 million distinct CDR3 sequences, 30% to 35% of them present only once. The V call is TRBV27, the J call TRBJ1-2; possibly TRBD1 for D (6 bases). This clonotype was sampled from a woman in her twenties or thirties in good health. Sequencing was done on a sample of blood. CDR3 in amino acids: CASSFNQGRGYTF. The CDR3 DNA reads TGTGCCAGCAGTTTTAACCAGGGGAGGGGCTACACCTTC.